Following are 9 T cell receptor beta chains from one sample sequenced in a study of blood T cell repertoires in COVID-19. TCRdb keeps only in-frame clones here, not all; method: immunoSEQ multiplex PCR. The data show 150,000 to 200,000 clones, with 75% to 85% seen just once and roughly 9.6% held by the top ten. Sequenced input: peripheral blood. All receptors come from a middle-aged woman with COVID-19, enrolled during active disease.

V gene TRBV28 combines with J gene TRBJ2-4; TRBD2 aligns across 14 bases. CDR3 size: 15 residues. Germline trimming cut 6 bases from V and 7 bases from J; bases unmatched to any gene: 5. Germline lookup yields CDR1 MDHEN and CDR2 SYDVKM. This chain's CDR3 is CASSPRLAGGNIQYF. The CDR3 DNA reads TGTGCCAGCAGCCCTCGACTAGCGGGAGGGAACATTCAGTACTTC.

The rearrangement links TRBV6-5 to TRBJ2-7; TRBD2 matches 10 bases. Per the germline V gene, CDR1 is MNHEY and CDR2 is SVGAGI. The CDR3 runs 14 residues. The trim removed 5 bases at V and 0 bases at J, leaving 1 base unmatched. The CDR3 bases are TGTGCCAGCAGTAGCGGGAGGGCCTCCTACGAGCAGTACTTC. Amino acid sequence: CASSSGRASYEQYF.

The chain uses TRBV11-1 and TRBJ2-3; 7 bases are a match to TRBD1. Trimming cost V 7 bases and J 3 bases; bases outside gene matches: 7. CDR1 and CDR2 (germline): SGHAT, FQDESV (reference sequence). The CDR3 loop spans 14 amino acids. As DNA, the CDR3 is TGTGCCAGCAAACAGGGGTTGGGAACAGATACGCAGTATTTT. Amino acids: CASKQGLGTDTQYF.

V is TRBV20-1 and J is TRBJ2-7, with 8 bases identical to TRBD1. Germline-derived CDR1 and CDR2 are DFQATT and SNEGSKA (reference sequence). The CDR3 consists of 12 residues. V gave up 3 bases and J gave up 6 bases; unmatched junction bases: 4. The CDR3 DNA follows: TGCAGTGCTAGTGGGGACAGGCTCGAGCAGTACTTC. It yields the protein CSASGDRLEQYF.

The DNA for the CDR3 is TGTGCCAGCAGTTTGAGTACAAACATTCAGTACTTC. Its protein product is CASSLSTNIQYF. The rearrangement joins TRBV12-3 or TRBV12-4 to TRBJ2-4; D is unclear. The V gene lost 3 bases and the J gene lost 6 bases, with 6 bases spanning the gap. The CDR3 is 12 residues long.

This rearrangement joins TRBV7-9 to TRBJ2-5; D unresolved. The length of the CDR3 is 17 residues. Germline CDR1 reads SEHNR; CDR2 reads FQNEAQ (reference sequence). V lost 0 bases and J 5 bases, leaving 19 bases between the germline ends. The CDR3 loop is CASSLARGATETETQYF. For the CDR3, the DNA is TGTGCCAGCAGCTTAGCGCGAGGTGCCACGGAGACGGAGACCCAGTACTTC.

This chain connects TRBV18 to TRBJ2-4, with a possible D match to TRBD2 (5 bases). V shed 1 base and J shed 7 bases, with 17 bases lying between them. The germline V gene encodes CDR1 KGHSH and CDR2 LQKENI. There are 16 residues in the CDR3. CDR3 bases: TGTGCCAGCTCACCACGACAAAGGGCTAGCCCTAACATTCAGTACTTC. Translation gives CASSPRQRASPNIQYF.

The V and J genes are TRBV19 and TRBJ2-1; D gene ambiguous. The CDR3 consists of 15 residues. V lost 6 bases and J lost 3, with 15 bases in between. From germline, CDR1 is LNHDA and CDR2 SQIVND (reference sequence). CDR3 coding DNA: TGTGCCAGTAGGCCCAGCGCTGGATTCTACAATGAGCAGTTCTTC. It codes for CASRPSAGFYNEQFF. The full variable domain, in which reference TRBV19 and TRBJ2-1 provide the parts outside the CDR3, is DGGITQSPKYLFRKEGQNVTLSCEQNLNHDAMYWYRQDPGQGLRLIYYSQIVNDFQKGDIAEGYSVSREKKESFPLTVTSAQKNPTAFYLCASRPSAGFYNEQFFGPGTRLTVL.

This clone was recorded a few times. The chain employs TRBV6-5 and TRBJ1-5, with D possibly being TRBD1 (6 bases). V lost 6 bases to trimming and J lost 6 bases, with 15 bases between them. The germline gives CDR1 MNHEY, CDR2 SVGAGI. The CDR3 is 14 amino acids. The CDR3 DNA sequence: TGTGCCAGCAGAGCCGGGACAAGGAGTCAGCCCCAGCATTTT. Translating gives CASRAGTRSQPQHF.